Only a few counts were recorded for the clone carrying this T cell receptor beta chain. The source of the sample is a study of technical replicates of blood from four donors. Assay used: immunoSEQ multiplex PCR; TCRdb lists only in-frame clones, some missing. The data contain about 70,000 clones, almost 98% of them seen just once; the ten biggest clones take up 0.2% to 0.25%. Between the trimmed V and J ends, which lost 2 bases and 1 base, there was a span of 14 bases. CDR1 is SGHVS and CDR2 is FQNEAQ in the germline V gene. The CDR3 is made up of 16 amino acids. J is TRBJ1-1 and V is TRBV7-8; D is possibly TRBD1 (5 bases). The sequence was collected from a human donor in good health. Sequencing was carried out using T cells isolated from PBMCs. CDR3 DNA sequence: TGTGCCAGCAGCTTACGCCAGGGCAGAACGAACACTGAAGCTTTCTTT. It yields the protein CASSLRQGRTNTEAFF. Variable domain in full (rest from reference TRBV7-8 and TRBJ1-1): GAGVSQSPRYKVAKRGQDVALRCDPISGHVSLFWYQQALGQGPEFLTYFQNEAQLDKSGLPSDRFFAERPEGSVSTLKIQRTQQEDSAVYLCASSLRQGRTNTEAFFGQGTRLTVV.